These 6 T cell receptor beta chains originate from one sample sequenced in a study of cytomegalovirus exposure and HLA in healthy donors. PCR primers comprised 60 Vbeta and 13 Jbeta primers. Measured with immunoSEQ multiplex PCR; TCRdb has only the in-frame clones, and not every one. The sample yields 150,000 or so clones, 70% to 85% seen once. The specimen sequenced was PBMCs. These receptors originate from a man aged 25-45 years in good health and CMV-seronegative.

V usage is TRBV4-2 and J usage is TRBJ1-2; a possible D gene is TRBD1 (6 bases). The CDR3 contains 16 residues. The germline CDR1 and CDR2 sequences are LGHNA and YNFKEQ. Trimming stripped 0 bases from V and 7 bases from J, with 18 bases between. This CDR3 is CASSQEQGGSPTGYTF. CDR3 in DNA: TGTGCCAGCAGCCAAGAACAGGGTGGGTCTCCAACTGGCTACACCTTC.

The V gene is TRBV6-4, the J gene TRBJ1-1; TRBD1 is a possible D gene (6 bases). Trimming took off 4 bases at V and 5 bases at J, with 11 bases between the two ends. CDR1 is MRHNA, CDR2 SNTAGT, per germline. This CDR3 comprises 13 residues. CDR3 loop: CASSALTGTEAFF. The CDR3 region has the DNA TGTGCCAGCAGTGCGCTAACAGGGACTGAAGCTTTCTTT.

J is TRBJ2-3 and V is TRBV13, with a possible D match to TRBD2 (5 bases). Germline V gene data show CDR1 as PRHDT and CDR2 as FYEKMQ (reference sequence). The V end was cut by 4 bases, the J end by 6 bases, with 17 bases between. CDR3 length: 15 residues. The CDR3 here is CASSSPSGREDTQYF. CDR3 coding DNA: TGTGCCAGCAGCTCACCCTCGGGGAGAGAGGATACGCAGTATTTT.

This clone has a count of ten or more. The rearrangement links TRBV6-5 to TRBJ1-6; tentative D call: TRBD1 (6 bases). Trimming took 4 bases from V and 10 from J, leaving 11 bases between them. The germline V gene encodes CDR1 MNHEY and CDR2 SVGAGI. CDR3 length equals 13 residues. DNA for the CDR3: TGTGCCAGCAGTTTGGTACAGGGCTCACCCCTCCACTTT. It is translated as CASSLVQGSPLHF.

The sample holds a few counts of this clone. The genes are TRBV13 and TRBJ2-5, with D perhaps matching TRBD1 (6 bases). V shed 4 bases and J shed 5 bases, with 14 bases lying between them. This CDR3 contains 14 residues. Germline V gene data show CDR1 as PRHDT and CDR2 as FYEKMQ (reference sequence). DNA for the CDR3: TGTGCCAGCAGCTCGCCAGGGGTACGTGAGACCCAGTACTTC. This codes for CASSSPGVRETQYF.

Worth noting for this clone: One end of the junction is discordant with germline, which a read error may explain. The chain is built from TRBV7-7 and TRBJ2-2, with TRBD1 matching over 10 bases. The CDR3 contains 17 residues. CDR1 is SSHAT, CDR2 FNYEAQ, per germline (reference sequence). CDR3: CASSSSPTGGATGELFF. DNA for the CDR3: TGTGCTAGCAGCTCCTCCCCGACAGGGGGCGCGACCGGGGAGCTGTTTTTT.